This T cell receptor (beta chain) was sequenced for a study of cytomegalovirus exposure and HLA in healthy donors (dated by TCRdb to about 2017). Study-level background: In an earlier analysis of 587 of the donors, 276 Gb of sequence data and 100 million or so unique TCR beta sequences from roughly 190 million T cells were reported. Donor age, sex, ethnicity and CMV serostatus were compiled alongside the repertoire data. Of the approximately 400 genotyped donors, roughly 80% were placed in the genetic ancestry cluster associated with self-reported Caucasian donors. The study combined high-throughput TCR immunosequencing, statistical association of individual TCRs with disease status, and machine learning to predict cytomegalovirus infection status. All discovery cohort repertoires had been generated on a single sequencing platform. To decide whether each TCR beta V gene segment behaved as functional or pseudogenic, an earlier analysis of nearly 600 of the donors relied on high-throughput TCR beta sequencing. HLA typing covered class I and class II loci at four-digit resolution. Because of strong linkage in the cohort, five DR-DQ haplotypes were treated as single units for association and clustering. The study aimed to test whether signatures of past pathogen exposure could be identified by cataloging public T cell receptors. Typing coverage varied by locus: roughly 629-640 donors for A, B, C, DRB1 and DQB1; under 550 for DQA1; 600 to 610 for DPA1; 450 to 480 for DPB1. A later analysis re-examined previously published TCR beta repertoires from about 700 donors and added high-resolution HLA genotyping to investigate patterns of TCR occurrence. Genome-wide SNP genotypes for about three fifths of the roughly 670 donors were used in a later genetic analysis, which treated that subset as a discovery cohort. Rather than drawing on any new phenotypic data, the later analysis identified candidate immune exposures from TCR beta sequences and the way those sequences occurred across donors. Besides the first cohort of 666 subjects, a separate validation cohort made up of around 120 different subjects was used. The T cell repertoires of 700 or so subjects were profiled by immunosequencing and related to cytomegalovirus serostatus. Among several hundred genotyped donors of the cohort, an average of around 250,000 unique TCR beta nucleotide sequences was sequenced per donor, of which about 19% were non-productive. About 330 gigabases of sequencing data and around 90 million unique TCR sequences made up an early release that covered approximately 620 HLA-typed donors. On the study overall, not on this receptor specifically: Several of the top co-occurrence clusters appeared to be linked to parvovirus B19, influenza, CMV and Epstein-Barr virus, according to a later analysis. Most TCR sequences were observed very rarely across donors, whereas some public TCRs were present in many individuals. A later analysis found that TCR association rates varied across HLA loci, with DRB1 alleles showing the most associated TCRs and HLA-C alleles the fewest. The sequencing pipeline was judged likely to have produced a cluster of highly shared sequence variants as a technical artifact. A further reported finding was that TCR beta sequences accurately predicted the HLA-A and HLA-B alleles for most subjects in the first cohort. Linkage disequilibrium might explain the correlated functional status among segregating V segments, but an unknown experimental factor could not be ruled out. In both the original and validation cohorts, the classifier was reported to diagnose cytomegalovirus status with high specificity and sensitivity. The authors suggested that the approach could potentially be generalized to other disease states and immunological phenotypes. In an earlier analysis of some 540 of the donors, most TCR beta V segments appeared in productive rearrangements about 90% or about 30% of the time, broadly matching IMGT annotations. An association between a missense DCLRE1C variant and V-gene and J-gene trimming of TCR beta chains was found in a later genetic analysis and replicated in an independent cohort. Because some donors lacked HLA typing at each locus, the association tests relied only on the typed subset. When HLA alleles, especially DR and DQ, strongly co-occurred, attributing TCR associations to individual alleles was difficult. A total of 150 or so TCR beta chains were listed by the study as associated with cytomegalovirus. Compared with equally common non-associated chains, HLA-associated TCR beta chains in a later analysis were more clonally expanded and had lower generation probabilities. A later analysis associated 16,951 TCR beta sequences with specific HLA alleles at a false discovery rate of 0.05. Presence/absence analyses assumed roughly uniform sequencing depth across donors, an assumption that may not hold. Because counts were too low, under 20 rarely observed V segments, including chromosome 9 orphons, were left out of the earlier analysis of approximately 500 of the donors. According to a later analysis, most CMV-associated TCR beta chains appeared to be HLA-restricted, and the HLA associations seemed to be driven largely by CMV exposure. In vitro tests confirmed that three of the cytomegalovirus-associated TCR beta chains recognize cytomegalovirus antigens. In this cohort, only TCR beta chains were sequenced, and detectable features were limited by the absence of alpha or paired-chain data. The 87-base-pair reads could not distinguish some IMGT-functional V segments, including TRBV6-2 and TRBV6-3, so those segments were excluded. For the cohort, immune exposure information was limited to CMV serostatus. A later genetic analysis reported fewer N-insertions in productive TCRs among donors in an Asian-associated ancestry cluster than the roughly 720-donor mean.

As regards this clone: The clone's antigen remains unknown. No much larger clone is present one base from it, and per-base qualities are unavailable.

In total, approximately 690 healthy bone marrow donors made up the cohort. Cohort members were all nominally healthy when sampled, although unrecorded immune exposures were likely present. The donor was CMV seropositive and was included in the group of approximately 310 seropositive cohort members. A peripheral blood sample was collected from each donor, and TCR beta sequencing was performed on peripheral blood mononuclear cells. Genomic DNA extraction from the blood cell samples was performed with the Qiagen DNeasy Blood Extraction Kit. Libraries were built with the immunoSEQ multiplex PCR assay. A mixture of 60 forward primers for TCR Vbeta segments and 13 reverse primers for TCR Jbeta segments was used in the multiplex PCR. Amplification of the CDR3 region of rearranged TCR beta genes was performed with a multiplex PCR assay on genomic DNA. The Illumina HiSeq System was used to sequence the amplified TCR beta libraries as 87-base-pair reads. The study's processing was this. A later analysis counted about 82 million unique TCR beta chains across the 666 repertoires, and some 11 million of these chains were shared by at least two donors. To remove PCR and sequencing errors, raw reads were error-corrected and collapsed into unique sequences using a nearest-neighbor algorithm that merged closely related sequences. CDR3 sequences were aligned to IMGT reference sequences to assign V, D and J gene segments. For a sequence to be retained, at least a six-nucleotide match to both a V gene segment and a J gene segment was required. Rearrangements were called productive when the CDR3 lacked stop codons and stayed in frame with V and J; all others were non-productive. Following IMGT convention, CDR3 was defined as the stretch from the second conserved V-encoded cysteine to the conserved J-encoded phenylalanine. The earlier analysis of some 550 of the donors excluded any sequence lacking an unambiguous match to a single V gene segment. In an earlier analysis of approximately 500 of the donors, a V segment was called functional when productive rearrangements were above 56.7%, and segregating when the standard deviation between donors exceeded 5%. A statistical classification framework was built for diagnosing cytomegalovirus status from the catalog of TCR beta chain sequences. In a later analysis, TCR nucleotide sequences were compared against IMGT/GENE-DB human TR gene sequences so that V and J genes could be assigned. In a later analysis, CDR3 sequences and most-parsimonious VDJ recombination scenarios were assigned using the TCRdist pipeline. In a later analysis, every TCR beta chain was defined by the combination of its CDR3 amino acid sequence and its V-gene family, and reads without a unique V-gene family were dropped. A later analysis removed 500 to 600 highly shared, low-generation-probability nucleotide sequences to deal with suspected cross-contamination and a sequencing artifact. In a later analysis, a clonal expansion index for each public chain was calculated from normalized within-repertoire ranks of inferred template counts. In a later analysis, generation probabilities were computed using a VDJ recombination model fitted to out-of-frame rearrangements, and the results were checked against IGoR. A later analysis scored TCR-TCR, TCR-HLA and TCR-CMV co-occurrence with hypergeometric tests, applying a repertoire-size bias correction to TCR pairs. A later analysis estimated false discovery rates by permuting HLA or CMV assignments 20 times. In a later analysis, co-occurring TCRs were grouped with DBSCAN, and TCRdist sequence similarity was added when clustering was performed within HLA-allele-positive subsets. Repertoires with fewer than 30,000 or more than 120,000 public chains were left out of co-occurrence clustering, as were roughly five repertoires with anomalous nucleotide sharing. Held by TCRdb, this immuneACCESS table contains in-frame sequences only and omits some clones. Under half of the omission traces to an unresolved V gene where checked; the cause of the rest is unknown. Clonal size and the V and J genes are those of that table, whereas D and trimming came from the DNA. The sample has 120,000 or so clones on record, 65% to 85% of them singletons. The ten largest make up roughly a sixth of the sample.

CDR1 and CDR2 are drawn from the germline V gene (reference sequence): SEHNR, FQNEAQ. From V the trimming removes 3 bases and from J it removes 7 bases, while the gene matches leave 3 bases of the junction unaccounted for. The CDR3 spans 14 residues, from the cysteine through the phenylalanine. Only the CDR3 region is kept as DNA, spanning 42 bases read in frame from base 1. The TCR comes from a man over 45 in good health and CMV-seropositive. Sequencing was carried out using PBMCs. The V and J segments used are TRBV7-9 and TRBJ2-1, and TRBD1 aligns with 10 junction nucleotides. The nucleotide sequence reads TGTGCCAGCAGCTTCGGACAGGGGGGTAATGAGCAGTTCTTC. This encodes CASSFGQGGNEQFF.